This TCR beta chain was found in a study of cytomegalovirus exposure and HLA in healthy donors. The PCR used 60 Vbeta and 13 Jbeta primers. The assay was immunoSEQ multiplex PCR, and TCRdb's table has in-frame clones only and misses some. Of around 190,000 clones listed, about four fifths are singletons. The sample was PBMCs. This sequence originates from a man aged 40-49 years in good health and CMV-seropositive.

The CDR3 coding sequence is TGTGCCAGCAGTGAAGTTGTACAGGGCGCCTACGAGCAGTACTTC. It specifies CASSEVVQGAYEQYF. The V call is TRBV2, the J call TRBJ2-7; D possibly corresponds to TRBD1 (6 bases). The CDR3 totals 15 residues. Germline CDR1 SNHLY, CDR2 FYNNEI. Deletions cut 1 base from V and 2 bases from J, with 12 bases between.